The 30 T cell receptor beta chains below all came from one sample that was sequenced in a study of CD8+CD57+ T cells in acquired aplastic anemia. It was patients with CD8+CD57+ cell expansion by flow cytometry who were chosen for sequencing. Profiling that covered TCR beta VDJ and CDR3 relied on genomic DNA as its template. A single record per CDR3 protein comes from TCRdb applying MiXCR to the reads. The sample has 270,000 or so distinct CDR3 sequences, 82% seen once. The material sequenced was sorted CD4+, CD8+, or CD8+CD57+ T cells (not recorded which) from PBMCs. The source of these receptors is a human donor with aplastic anemia.

The chain recombines TRBV11-1 with TRBJ2-3; D is possibly TRBD1 (5 bases). Germline V CDR1 and CDR2: SGHAT, FQDESV (reference sequence). V gave up 5 bases and J gave up 8 bases, with 11 bases separating them. The CDR3 extends over 12 amino acids. CDR3 residues: CASSVGVSTQYF. The DNA for the CDR3 is TGTGCCAGCAGCGTAGGGGTAAGTACGCAGTATTTT.

CDR3 in DNA: TGTGCCACCAGTGATGGGGACAGGGGGTCCAACGAGCAGTACGTC. Amino acids: CATSDGDRGSNEQYV. V gene TRBV24-1 combines with J gene TRBJ2-7, with 11 bases identical to TRBD1. Germline loops: CDR1 KGHDR, CDR2 SFDVKD. The CDR3 is 15 amino acids. V shed 3 bases and J 5 bases; nucleotides not matched to a gene: 5.

In nucleotides, the CDR3 is TGCAGTGCTAGAGGTCCAATCTTAGGGAGCACTGAAGCTTTCTTT. Its protein is CSARGPILGSTEAFF. The rearrangement links TRBV20-1 to TRBJ1-1; D gene ambiguous. The V end was cut by 1 base, the J end by 4 bases, with 16 bases between. The CDR3 spans 15 residues. CDR1 and CDR2 from the germline V gene are DFQATT and SNEGSKA (reference sequence).

This clonotype was counted a few times. At one end, the junction sequence differs from germline, possibly due to a read error. The chain combines TRBV7-9 with TRBJ2-1; tentatively, D is TRBD2 (6 bases). CDR3 length: 13 residues. CDR1 and CDR2 from the germline V gene are SEHNR and FQNEAQ (reference sequence). CDR3 sequence (DNA): TGTGCCAGCAGCGTTGGGGGGATCGATGAGCAGGACTTC. Its translation: CASSVGGIDEQDF.

Details on this clonotype: Germline and junction disagree at one end, which may indicate a read error. V usage is TRBV5-1 and J usage is TRBJ2-3, with 10 positions matching TRBD1. The germline V gene has CDR1 SGHRS and CDR2 YFSETQ. This CDR3 is 12 amino acids long. In DNA form, the CDR3 reads TGTGCCAGCAGCTTGGCCCAGGGACAGGGGTACTTC. This gives the protein CASSLAQGQGYF. The full variable domain, rest sourced from reference TRBV5-1 and TRBJ2-3, is KAGVTQTPRYLIKTRGQQVTLSCSPISGHRSVSWYQQTPGQGLQFLFEYFSETQRNKGNFPGRFSGRQFSNSRSEMNVSTLELGDSALYLCASSLAQGQGYFGPGTRLTVL.

A word on this clonotype: The junction shows a germline mismatch at one end, possibly a read error. The V gene is TRBV9, the J gene TRBJ1-1; no reliable D call. This CDR3 has 14 residues. Germline V gives CDR1 SGDLS, CDR2 YYNGEE. CDR3 protein: CASRDYSIITEVFF. DNA for the CDR3: TGCGCCAGCAGAGATTATAGCATCATTACTGAAGTTTTCTTT.

The rearrangement uses TRBV11-3 and TRBJ2-7; possibly TRBD2 for D (5 bases). V was shortened by 5 bases and J by 2 bases, with 13 bases between the two germline ends. The CDR3 spans 14 residues. In germline, CDR1 is SGHNT, CDR2 YENEEA. The CDR3, as DNA: TGTGCCAGCAGCGTCGAGGGCACAGCCTACGAGCAGTACTTC. Protein: CASSVEGTAYEQYF.

The V call is TRBV13, the J call TRBJ1-2; TRBD1 is a possible D gene (6 bases). CDR3 length equals 14 residues. Germline V gives CDR1 PRHDT, CDR2 FYEKMQ (reference sequence). V gave up 8 bases and J gave up 7 bases, with 20 bases separating them. The CDR3 DNA reads as TGTGCCAGCGTTGTCCGGGGGGCCAGACGTGGCTACACCTTC. It codes for CASVVRGARRGYTF.

Concerning this clonotype: This likely came from a read error, as a far larger clone is one base away. The chain combines TRBV7-3 with TRBJ2-3; a possible D gene is TRBD2 (6 bases). CDR1 SGHTA and CDR2 FQGTGA come from the germline V gene. V dropped 3 bases and J dropped 6 bases, with 13 bases sitting between them. The CDR3 has 14 amino acids. The CDR3 loop reads CASSFAGTPDTQYF. The CDR3 DNA reads as TGTGCCAGCAGCTTTGCGGGGACTCCCGATACGCAGTATTTT.

This chain joins TRBV19 and TRBJ2-1; D uncertain. This CDR3 is 15 amino acids long. Between the trimmed V and J ends, which lost 1 base and 6 bases, there was a span of 13 bases. Per germline, CDR1 LNHDA and CDR2 SQIVND (reference sequence). CDR3 in DNA: TGTGCCAGTAGTATAGCAAGCGCTTCTTCCAATGAGCAGTTCTTC. Its protein is CASSIASASSNEQFF. The variable domain in full, with the rest retrieved from reference TRBV19 and TRBJ2-1, is DGGITQSPKYLFRKEGQNVTLSCEQNLNHDAMYWYRQDPGQGLRLIYYSQIVNDFQKGDIAEGYSVSREKKESFPLTVTSAQKNPTAFYLCASSIASASSNEQFFGPGTRLTVL.

This sequence joins TRBV9 and TRBJ2-7; D unresolved. Trimming stripped 5 bases from V and 10 bases from J, with 25 bases between. Looked up from germline, CDR1 is SGDLS and CDR2 is YYNGEE. CDR3 length equals 15 residues. CDR3 nucleotides: TGTGCCAGCAGTGACGTAGGCGCCCCCTATAATTCACAGTACTTC. Residues: CASSDVGAPYNSQYF. Variable domain in full (rest from reference TRBV9 and TRBJ2-7): DSGVTQTPKHLITATGQRVTLRCSPRSGDLSVYWYQQSLDQGLQFLIQYYNGEERAKGNILERFSAQQFPDLHSELNLSSLELGDSALYFCASSDVGAPYNSQYFGPGTRLTVT.

This clonotype turned up a few times. The chain is built from TRBV5-5 and TRBJ1-1; 7 bases are a match to TRBD1. Germline V gives CDR1 SGHKS, CDR2 YYEKEE (reference sequence). The V segment lost 4 bases and the J segment 1 base; nucleotides outside the gene matches: 4. The CDR3 is 14 residues long. The CDR3 DNA reads as TGTGCCAGCAGCCTGGGACAGCAGAACACTGAAGCTTTCTTT. Amino acid sequence: CASSLGQQNTEAFF.

This chain uses TRBV7-8 with TRBJ2-7; D gene unclear. V was shortened by 3 bases and J by 3 bases, with 24 bases between the two germline ends. This CDR3 is 18 amino acids long. Germline loops: CDR1 SGHVS, CDR2 FQNEAQ. The CDR3, as DNA: TGTGCCAGCAGCTTTCATCGAGGTCCCACAGCCCATTACTACGAGCAGTACGTC. Translation: CASSFHRGPTAHYYEQYV.

The J gene is TRBJ2-5, the V gene TRBV7-9, with D tentatively TRBD1 or TRBD2 (5 bases each). The V and J ends lost 2 bases and 10 bases respectively, with 23 bases between them. The CDR3 spans 16 residues. The germline V gene encodes CDR1 SEHNR and CDR2 FQNEAQ (reference sequence). This chain's CDR3 is CASSLTGSYGADVQYF. The CDR3 DNA reads as TGTGCCAGCAGCTTAACGGGTAGCTACGGGGCCGACGTCCAGTACTTC. The full variable domain, rest sourced from reference TRBV7-9 and TRBJ2-5, is DTGVSQNPRHKITKRGQNVTFRCDPISEHNRLYWYRQTLGQGPEFLTYFQNEAQLEKSRLLSDRFSAERPKGSFSTLEIQRTEQGDSAMYLCASSLTGSYGADVQYFGPGTRLLVL.

In its sample, this clonotype was seen many times. The junction does not match germline at one end; this may be a read error. CDR3 nucleotides: TGCAGTGCGGGTATAGCGGGAGGCCCAAGGCTCTTC. It codes for CSAGIAGGPRLF. The genes are TRBV20-1 and TRBJ2-1; 10 nucleotides align to TRBD2. The CDR3 contains 12 residues. Germline CDR1 and CDR2: DFQATT and SNEGSKA (reference sequence).

This rearrangement joins TRBV7-9 to TRBJ1-2; D unresolved. CDR1 is SEHNR and CDR2 is FQNEAQ in the germline V gene (reference sequence). V was trimmed by 5 bases and J by 11 bases, leaving 24 bases between them. The CDR3 extends over 15 amino acids. CDR3 amino acids: CASSPPGGADEQYTF. The CDR3 DNA reads TGTGCCAGCAGCCCCCCTGGCGGCGCCGACGAGCAGTACACCTTC.

With respect to this clonotype: At one end, the junction sequence differs from germline, possibly due to a read error. The rearrangement joins TRBV2 to TRBJ2-3; possibly TRBD1 or TRBD2 for D (6 bases each). Germline assignment: CDR1 SNHLY and CDR2 FYNNEI. This CDR3 region has 13 residues. The CDR3 here is CASGDGGTETPDF. The CDR3 DNA reads TGTGCCAGCGGGGACGGGGGCACAGAGACGCCGGATTTT.

Concerning this clonotype: The conserved final phenylalanine or tryptophan is absent from the CDR3, which likely points to a read error. The DNA is omitted, as the CDR3 cannot be located on it reliably, and the CDR3 follows TCRdb's listing. The chain has TRBV7-3 and TRBJ2-3; the table's D call, TRBD1, has no DNA check behind it. The CDR3 is made up of 13 amino acids, end residues included. From germline, CDR1 is SGHTA and CDR2 FQGTGA. This CDR3 is CASGFDRAGTDLS.

V is TRBV7-9 and J is TRBJ1-1; D gene ambiguous. V was shortened by 3 bases and J by 14 bases, with 25 bases between the two germline ends. The CDR3 covers 15 residues. Per germline, CDR1 SEHNR and CDR2 FQNEAQ (reference sequence). CDR3 sequence reads: CASSFERSGETEEFF. The CDR3 region has the DNA TGTGCCAGCAGCTTTGAAAGGAGCGGGGAGACCGAAGAGTTCTTT. The full variable domain, rest sourced from reference TRBV7-9 and TRBJ1-1, is DTGVSQNPRHKITKRGQNVTFRCDPISEHNRLYWYRQTLGQGPEFLTYFQNEAQLEKSRLLSDRFSAERPKGSFSTLEIQRTEQGDSAMYLCASSFERSGETEEFFGQGTRLTVV.

V and J are TRBV7-8 and TRBJ2-1; 9 bases are shared with TRBD2. The CDR3 extends over 16 amino acids. The trim removed 3 bases at V and 8 bases at J, leaving 11 bases unmatched. Germline V gene lookup returns CDR1 SGHVS and CDR2 FQNEAQ. For the CDR3, the DNA is TGTGCCAGCAGCTTTCCGGGAAGCGGGGGGAGGCATGAGCAGTTCTTC. It translates to CASSFPGSGGRHEQFF.

The J gene is TRBJ1-5, the V gene TRBV20-1; D not resolved. The CDR3 loop spans 13 amino acids. Germline lookup yields CDR1 DFQATT and CDR2 SNEGSKA (reference sequence). The germline V and J ends were trimmed by 0 bases and 6 bases, with 9 bases remaining between them. In DNA, the CDR3 is TGCAGTGCTAGAGATGGTGGACGTCAGCCCCAGCATTTT. Translation: CSARDGGRQPQHF.

A word on this clonotype: No DNA is shown, since the ends of the CDR3 on it are uncertain; the CDR3 is the one TCRdb lists. The rearrangement joins TRBV2 to TRBJ2-7; the tabulated D call, TRBD2, remains unverified against the DNA. Termini included, the CDR3 measures 18 amino acids. Germline CDR1 SNHLY, CDR2 FYNNEI. This CDR3 is CASTPGRADSPLHFGKYV.

To note about this clonotype: The junction departs from germline at one end; a sequencing error may be responsible. J is TRBJ1-1 and V is TRBV9, with unresolved D. The CDR3 spans 14 residues. Germline V CDR1 and CDR2: SGDLS, YYNGEE. The CDR3 loop is CASSVGPARNQPLF. The CDR3 nucleotides are TGTGCCAGCAGCGTAGGGCCCGCGCGAAATCAGCCCCTCTTT.

This clonotype was seen once. V and J are TRBV9 and TRBJ1-1; D is unclear. Germline-derived CDR1 and CDR2 are SGDLS and YYNGEE. This CDR3 has 15 amino acids. Between the trimmed V and J ends, which lost 4 bases and 3 bases, there was a span of 16 bases. The CDR3: CASSLGLAWDTEAFF. For the CDR3, the DNA is TGTGCCAGCAGCTTAGGTCTGGCGTGGGACACTGAAGCTTTCTTT.

The gene calls are TRBV19 and TRBJ1-5; TRBD1 is a possible D gene (5 bases). CDR1 and CDR2 (germline): LNHDA, SQIVND (reference sequence). V lost 2 bases and J lost 4, with 18 bases in between. The CDR3 covers 17 residues. The CDR3: CASSINLSRGLNQPQHF. CDR3 coding DNA: TGTGCCAGTAGTATAAATCTTAGCCGGGGCCTTAATCAGCCCCAGCATTTT.

Worth noting for this clonotype: An end of the junction differs from the germline gene, which may be a read error. This chain connects TRBV7-8 to TRBJ2-3; either TRBD1 or TRBD2 may supply D (5 bases each). The V gene's germline CDR1 is SGHVS and CDR2 FQNEAQ. The CDR3 runs 13 residues. This CDR3 is CASSFRREGTDHF. The CDR3 nucleotides read TGTGCCAGCAGCTTCCGTCGAGAAGGGACGGACCATTTT.

The chain links TRBV7-9 to TRBJ2-5; no firm D call. The CDR3 contains 15 residues. With 4 bases removed from V and 5 bases from J, the gap between germline ends came to 17 bases. Germline CDR1 SEHNR, CDR2 FQNEAQ (reference sequence). CDR3 sequence reads: CASSSPGGSTETQYF. CDR3 DNA sequence: TGTGCCAGCAGCTCCCCGGGCGGATCCACGGAGACCCAGTACTTC.

The gene calls are TRBV5-1 and TRBJ1-1, with a possible D match to TRBD1 (5 bases). The germline CDR1 and CDR2 sequences are SGHRS and YFSETQ. Trimming stripped 0 bases from V and 3 bases from J, with 12 bases between. The CDR3 contains 15 residues. The CDR3 nucleotides read TGCGCCAGCAGCTTGGCCCAGGCACAGGACACTGAAGCTTTCTTT. Its protein product is CASSLAQAQDTEAFF.

The V and J genes are TRBV6-5 and TRBJ2-1; 8 bases map to TRBD2. Germline V gene sequence: CDR1 MNHEY, CDR2 SVGAGI. This CDR3 region has 13 residues. Trimming took 6 bases from V and 6 from J; bases not matched to a gene: 4. The CDR3 spells CASRGLGGNEQFF. The CDR3 DNA reads TGTGCCAGCAGGGGACTAGGCGGCAATGAGCAGTTCTTC.

The V call is TRBV7-9, the J call TRBJ2-3; 11 bases map to TRBD1. The CDR3 is made up of 15 amino acids. Per germline, CDR1 SEHNR and CDR2 FQNEAQ (reference sequence). J lost 14 bases, V lost 5 bases, and 15 bases had no gene match. The CDR3 DNA follows: TGTGCCAGCAGCCCCGGGACAGGGGGTCACACAGATACGTATTTT. Protein product: CASSPGTGGHTDTYF.